This T cell receptor beta chain was recovered during a study of blood T cells in healthy people across ages (dated by TCRdb to the mid-2010s). The study in broad terms: In model experiments, template switching captured roughly one uniquely barcoded TCR beta cDNA molecule for every two T cells. To track age-related changes in TCR beta repertoire diversity, the study relied on deep sequencing normalized with unique cDNA molecular identifiers. Donors were grouped into four age groups: young (average 16 years), middle-aged (roughly 38), aged (about 60) and long-lived (approximately 82). To avoid experimental bias, donors of different ages were spread randomly across the sequencing lanes. Using the same blood draw, the study looked at two additional independent replicas of 1 million unique cDNA reads for two donors, one aged 18 to 30 and the other aged 80 or older. Broader findings and caveats from the paper: Compared with the aged group, the long-lived group had more naive CD4+ T cells, fewer expanded clones and increased TCR diversity, a pattern suggesting age selection. Estimates of total diversity from one million sequenced T cells were regarded as lower bounds and underestimates. Observed TCR beta diversity correlated strongly with the percentage of naive T cells measured by flow cytometry. Conclusive comparison of naive and antigen-experienced compartments was prevented by the profiling of bulk unsorted PBMCs. The CMV infection status of donors was not known, potentially confounding age-related changes in expanded clonotypes. Observed TCR beta diversity per million T cells fell roughly linearly with age, and a significant reduction was already apparent by age around 44.

This clonotype showed up many times. The specificity of this receptor is unknown. Base qualities are not at hand, and no much larger clone is one base apart. According to the germline V gene, CDR1 reads KGHSH and CDR2 reads LQKENI. Unmatched junction bases come to 4, with V trimmed by 6 bases and J by 6 bases. The CDR3 numbers 14 residues from cysteine through phenylalanine. Of all the DNA, just the CDR3 is kept, 42 bases in frame from base 1. Donors were 40 or so systemically healthy Caucasian individuals from Russia aged about 6 to 100 years. Each donor gave about 9.7 milliliters of peripheral blood, drawn into EDTA-treated Vacutainer tubes. Ficoll-Paque density-gradient centrifugation was used to isolate PBMCs, with at least 7 million per sample. Total RNA was extracted from PBMCs with Trizol reagent, with at least 5.5 micrograms obtained per sample. For every donor, an aliquot of PBMCs went through flow cytometry to measure the percentages of naive CD45RAhigh/CD27high T cells.

Library creation used 5' RACE. TCRdb names Illumina HiSeq 2500 as the instrument used. A second PCR of about 7 to 12 cycles was performed with a sample-barcoded 5' primer and a J-beta primer mix. Each TCR beta cDNA molecule received a unique molecular identifier from a template-switch 5' adaptor carrying 12 random nucleotides. At least 3 million CDR3-containing paired-end reads were obtained from each sample. All of the RNA was converted into first-strand cDNA using the Mint cDNA synthesis kit, with a TRBC-specific oligonucleotide serving as the primer. After uracil-DNA glycosylase treatment, a first 18-cycle PCR used universal primers M1SS and BC2_uni_R on all cDNA. For the original study's pipeline: Normalization of each sample was performed by random selection of 1 million high-quality reads, each carrying a distinct molecular identifier. Reads with shared molecular identifiers were discarded instead of being binned into consensus sequences. MiTCR, run with a Q25 quality threshold and the strictest error-elimination algorithm, handled CDR3 identification, clonotype clustering and error correction. Lower-bound total TCR beta diversity was estimated with a nonparametric unseen species model using Euler transformation. TCRdb trimmed public reads at Q25 via fastp, called clones via MiXCR and kept in-frame beta chains. Duplicate CDR3 protein sequences are folded into a single record with the most common DNA and genes. TCRdb assigned the V and J calls; the authors' analysis was not used. Across this sample there are hundreds of thousands of distinct CDR3 sequences, with about 50% seen only once. Approximately 15% of the sample rests with the top ten.

This receptor was identified in a woman of 80 years or more in good health. This sequence uses TRBV18 and TRBJ2-3, with 12 bases aligning to TRBD1. The sequenced material came from blood. The CDR3 protein is CASSGTGGADTQYF. The DNA reads as follows: TGTGCCAGCTCCGGGACAGGGGGCGCCGATACGCAGTATTTT.